In this sample, the clone carrying this T cell receptor (beta chain) turned up many times. The data originate from a study of patients and donors after allogeneic stem cell transplantation. MiXCR was run by TCRdb on the RT-PCR reads, yielding one entry per CDR3 protein. The sample yields 400,000 to 450,000 distinct CDR3 sequences, roughly 17% seen once. Per germline, CDR1 MNHEY and CDR2 SMNVEV (reference sequence). There are 14 residues in the CDR3. V gave up 2 bases and J gave up 2 bases, with 8 bases separating them. This chain connects TRBV27 to TRBJ2-3; the D gene could be TRBD1 or TRBD2 (5 bases each). The clonotype originates from a human donor who was either an allogeneic HSCT recipient or a stem cell or donor lymphocyte infusion donor (not recorded which). It is not recorded whose cells these are; they may come from a transplant donor. Source material: blood, either unsorted or a sorted T cell fraction (not recorded which). CDR3 nucleotide sequence: TGTGCCAGCAGTTTAGGGGGATTCACAGATACGCAGTATTTT. It specifies CASSLGGFTDTQYF.